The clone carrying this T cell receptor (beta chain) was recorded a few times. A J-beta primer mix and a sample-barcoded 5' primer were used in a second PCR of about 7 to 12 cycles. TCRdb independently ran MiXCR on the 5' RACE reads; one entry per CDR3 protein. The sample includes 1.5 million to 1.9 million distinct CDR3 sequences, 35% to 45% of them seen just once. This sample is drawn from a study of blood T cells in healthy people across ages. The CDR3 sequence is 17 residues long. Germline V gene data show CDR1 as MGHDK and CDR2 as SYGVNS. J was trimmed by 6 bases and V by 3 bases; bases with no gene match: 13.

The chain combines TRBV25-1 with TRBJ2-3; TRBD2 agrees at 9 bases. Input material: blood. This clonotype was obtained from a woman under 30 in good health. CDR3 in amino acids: CASSDPGRLAGTDTQYF. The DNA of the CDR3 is TGTGCCAGCAGTGATCCTGGAAGGCTAGCGGGAACCGATACGCAGTATTTT.